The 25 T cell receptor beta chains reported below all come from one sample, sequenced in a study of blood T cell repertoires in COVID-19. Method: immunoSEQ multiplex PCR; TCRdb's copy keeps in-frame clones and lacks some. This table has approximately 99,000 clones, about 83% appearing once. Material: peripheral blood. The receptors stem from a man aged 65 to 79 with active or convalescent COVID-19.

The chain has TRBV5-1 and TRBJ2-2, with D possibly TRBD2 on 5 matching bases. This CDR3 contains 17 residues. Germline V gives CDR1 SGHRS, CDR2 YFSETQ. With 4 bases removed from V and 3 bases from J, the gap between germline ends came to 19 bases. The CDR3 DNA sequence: TGCGCCAGCAGCCCCCGGATGTTAGCGTGGGACACCGGGGAGCTGTTTTTT. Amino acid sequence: CASSPRMLAWDTGELFF.

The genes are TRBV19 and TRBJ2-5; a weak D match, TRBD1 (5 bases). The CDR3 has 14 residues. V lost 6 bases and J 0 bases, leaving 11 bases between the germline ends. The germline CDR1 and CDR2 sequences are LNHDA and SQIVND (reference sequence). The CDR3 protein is CASREQDHQETQYF. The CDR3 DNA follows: TGTGCCAGTAGGGAACAGGATCACCAAGAGACCCAGTACTTC.

CDR3 amino acids: CASSLGGPGPYNEQFF. The DNA of the CDR3 is TGTGCCAGCAGCTTGGGGGGGCCGGGACCATACAATGAGCAGTTCTTC. The chain recombines TRBV5-4 with TRBJ2-1, with D possibly TRBD1 on 6 matching bases. Germline V gene sequence: CDR1 SGHNT, CDR2 YYREEE (reference sequence). This CDR3 has 16 residues. Trimming stripped 0 bases from V and 4 bases from J, with 14 bases between.

CDR3 sequence: CASRVDRGVYNEQFF. DNA for the CDR3: TGTGCCAGCAGAGTCGACAGGGGCGTTTACAATGAGCAGTTCTTC. The V and J genes are TRBV2 and TRBJ2-1; 8 bases are shared with TRBD1. The CDR3 covers 15 residues. V dropped 6 bases and J dropped 4; count of bases not matched to a gene: 8. The germline CDR1 and CDR2 sequences are SNHLY and FYNNEI.

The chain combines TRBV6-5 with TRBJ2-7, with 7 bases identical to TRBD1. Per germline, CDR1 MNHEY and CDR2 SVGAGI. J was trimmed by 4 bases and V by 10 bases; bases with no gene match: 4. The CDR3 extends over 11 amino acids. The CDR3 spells CATRDSYEQYF. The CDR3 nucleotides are TGTGCCACCAGGGACAGTTACGAGCAGTACTTC.

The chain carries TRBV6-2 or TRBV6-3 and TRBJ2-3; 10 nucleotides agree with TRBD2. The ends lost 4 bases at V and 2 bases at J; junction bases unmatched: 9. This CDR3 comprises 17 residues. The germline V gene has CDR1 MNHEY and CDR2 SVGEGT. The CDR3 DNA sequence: TGTGCCAGCAGTTTCTCTCCTAGCGGGGGCCTCACAGATACGCAGTATTTT. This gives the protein CASSFSPSGGLTDTQYF.

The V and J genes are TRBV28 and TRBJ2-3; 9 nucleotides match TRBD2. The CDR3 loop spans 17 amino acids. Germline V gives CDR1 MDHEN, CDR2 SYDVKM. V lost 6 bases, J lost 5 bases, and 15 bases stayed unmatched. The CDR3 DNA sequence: TGTGCCAGCAGCCTCCAACTAGCGGGCTTTGCCGTAGATACGCAGTATTTT. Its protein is CASSLQLAGFAVDTQYF.

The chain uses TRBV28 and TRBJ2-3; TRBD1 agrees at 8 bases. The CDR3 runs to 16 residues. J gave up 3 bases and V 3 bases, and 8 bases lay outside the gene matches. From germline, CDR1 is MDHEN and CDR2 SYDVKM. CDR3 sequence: CASSFEGRGRTDTQYF. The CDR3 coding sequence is TGTGCCAGCAGTTTTGAGGGCAGGGGGCGAACAGATACGCAGTATTTT.

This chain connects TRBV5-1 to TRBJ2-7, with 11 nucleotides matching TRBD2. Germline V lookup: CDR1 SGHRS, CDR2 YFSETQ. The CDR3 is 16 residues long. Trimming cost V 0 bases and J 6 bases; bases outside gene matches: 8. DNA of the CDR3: TGCGCCAGCAGCTTGGCGGGTAGCGGGGGGGCCGGCGAGCAGTACTTC. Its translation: CASSLAGSGGAGEQYF.

CDR3 in amino acids: CASSPRQTYNSPLHF. In DNA form, the CDR3 reads TGTGCCAGCTCACCAAGGCAGACATATAATTCACCCCTCCACTTT. V gene TRBV18 combines with J gene TRBJ1-6; no definite D call. V was pared by 2 bases and J by 4 bases, with 9 bases between. CDR1 is KGHSH, CDR2 LQKENI, per germline. This CDR3 contains 15 residues. Combining the CDR3 with reference TRBV18 and TRBJ1-6 gives the whole variable domain NAGVMQNPRHLVRRRGQEARLRCSPMKGHSHVYWYRQLPEEGLKFMVYLQKENIIDESGMPKERFSAEFPKEGPSILRIQQVVRGDSAAYFCASSPRQTYNSPLHFGNGTRLTVT.

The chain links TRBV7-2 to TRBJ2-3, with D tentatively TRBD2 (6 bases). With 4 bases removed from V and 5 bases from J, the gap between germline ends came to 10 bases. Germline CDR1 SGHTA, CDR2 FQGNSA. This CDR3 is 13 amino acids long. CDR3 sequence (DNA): TGTGCCAGCAGCTACACGGGGGTAGATACGCAGTATTTT. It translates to CASSYTGVDTQYF.

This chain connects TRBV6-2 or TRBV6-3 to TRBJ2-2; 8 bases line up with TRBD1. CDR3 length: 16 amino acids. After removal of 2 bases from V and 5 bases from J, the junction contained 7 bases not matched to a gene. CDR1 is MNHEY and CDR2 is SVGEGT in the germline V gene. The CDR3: CASSYPGTGWTGELFF. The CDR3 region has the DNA TGTGCCAGCAGTTACCCAGGGACAGGCTGGACCGGGGAGCTGTTTTTT.

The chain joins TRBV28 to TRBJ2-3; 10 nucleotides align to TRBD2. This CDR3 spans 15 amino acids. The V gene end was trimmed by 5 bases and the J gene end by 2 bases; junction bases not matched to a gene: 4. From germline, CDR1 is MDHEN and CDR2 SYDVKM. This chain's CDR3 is CASSLAGASTDTQYF. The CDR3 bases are TGTGCCAGCAGTCTAGCGGGGGCCTCCACAGATACGCAGTATTTT.

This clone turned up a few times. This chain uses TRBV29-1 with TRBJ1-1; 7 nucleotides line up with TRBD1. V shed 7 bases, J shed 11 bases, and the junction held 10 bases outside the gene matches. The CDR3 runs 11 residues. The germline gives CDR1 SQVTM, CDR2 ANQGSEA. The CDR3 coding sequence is TGCAGCGCTAAGCAGGGGGTTTACGCTTTCTTT. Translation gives CSAKQGVYAFF.

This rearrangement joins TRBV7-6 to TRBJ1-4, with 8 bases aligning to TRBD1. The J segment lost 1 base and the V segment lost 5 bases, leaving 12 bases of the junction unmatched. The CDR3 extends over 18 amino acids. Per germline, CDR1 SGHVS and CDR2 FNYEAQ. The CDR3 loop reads CASSGQDREFGTNEKLFF. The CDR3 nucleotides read TGTGCCAGCAGCGGGCAGGACAGGGAGTTTGGAACTAATGAAAAACTGTTTTTT.

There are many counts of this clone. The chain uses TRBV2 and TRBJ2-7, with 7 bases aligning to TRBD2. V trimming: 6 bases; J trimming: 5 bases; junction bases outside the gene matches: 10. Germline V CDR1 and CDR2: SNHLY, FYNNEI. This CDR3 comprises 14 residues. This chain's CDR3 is CASSDQGGYDEQYF. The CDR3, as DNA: TGTGCCAGCAGCGATCAGGGAGGGTACGACGAGCAGTACTTC.

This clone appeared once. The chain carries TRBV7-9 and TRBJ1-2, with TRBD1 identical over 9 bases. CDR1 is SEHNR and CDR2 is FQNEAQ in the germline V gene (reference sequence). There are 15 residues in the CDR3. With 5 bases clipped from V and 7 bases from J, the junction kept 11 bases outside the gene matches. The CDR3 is CASSPTSGDRAGYTF. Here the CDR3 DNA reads TGTGCCAGCAGCCCTACGTCGGGGGACAGGGCTGGCTACACCTTC.

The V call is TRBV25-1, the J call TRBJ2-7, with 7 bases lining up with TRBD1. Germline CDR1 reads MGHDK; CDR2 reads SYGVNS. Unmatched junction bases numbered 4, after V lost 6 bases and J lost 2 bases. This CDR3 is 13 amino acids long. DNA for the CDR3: TGTGCCAGCAGCAGGACAGGACCCTACGAGCAGTACTTC. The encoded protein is CASSRTGPYEQYF.

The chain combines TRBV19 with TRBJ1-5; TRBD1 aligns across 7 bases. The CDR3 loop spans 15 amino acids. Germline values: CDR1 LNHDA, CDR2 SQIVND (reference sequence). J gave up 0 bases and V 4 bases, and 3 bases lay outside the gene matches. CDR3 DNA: TGTGCCAGTAGTAAGGGGACAGATAGCAATCAGCCCCAGCATTTT. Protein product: CASSKGTDSNQPQHF.

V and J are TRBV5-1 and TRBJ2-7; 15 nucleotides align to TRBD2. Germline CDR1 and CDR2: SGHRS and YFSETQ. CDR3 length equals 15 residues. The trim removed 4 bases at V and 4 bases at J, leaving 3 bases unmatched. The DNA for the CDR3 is TGCGCCAGCAGCATGGGACTAGCGGGGGGTTACGAGCAGTACTTC. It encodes CASSMGLAGGYEQYF. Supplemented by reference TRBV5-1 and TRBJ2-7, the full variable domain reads KAGVTQTPRYLIKTRGQQVTLSCSPISGHRSVSWYQQTPGQGLQFLFEYFSETQRNKGNFPGRFSGRQFSNSRSEMNVSTLELGDSALYLCASSMGLAGGYEQYFGPGTRLTVT.

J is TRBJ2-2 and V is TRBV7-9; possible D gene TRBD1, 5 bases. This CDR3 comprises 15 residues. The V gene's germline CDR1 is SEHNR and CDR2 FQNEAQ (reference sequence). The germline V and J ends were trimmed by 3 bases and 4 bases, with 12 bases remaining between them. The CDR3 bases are TGTGCCAGCAGCTTGGTAGGGGCTGTCACCGGGGAGCTGTTTTTT. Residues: CASSLVGAVTGELFF.

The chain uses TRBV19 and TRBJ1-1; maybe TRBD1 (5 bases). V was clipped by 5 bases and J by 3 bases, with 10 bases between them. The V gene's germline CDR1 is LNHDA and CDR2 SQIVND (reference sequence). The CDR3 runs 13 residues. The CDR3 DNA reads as TGTGCCAGTAGTCCCAGGGATGACACTGAAGCTTTCTTT. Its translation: CASSPRDDTEAFF. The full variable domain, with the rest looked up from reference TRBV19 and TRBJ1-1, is DGGITQSPKYLFRKEGQNVTLSCEQNLNHDAMYWYRQDPGQGLRLIYYSQIVNDFQKGDIAEGYSVSREKKESFPLTVTSAQKNPTAFYLCASSPRDDTEAFFGQGTRLTVV.

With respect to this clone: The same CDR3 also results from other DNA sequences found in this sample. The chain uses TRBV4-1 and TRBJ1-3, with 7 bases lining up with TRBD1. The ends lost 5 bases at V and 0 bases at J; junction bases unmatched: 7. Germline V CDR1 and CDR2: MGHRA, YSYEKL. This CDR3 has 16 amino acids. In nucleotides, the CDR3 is TGCGCCAGCAGCGGACGACAGGGCGCCTCTGGAAACACCATATATTTT. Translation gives CASSGRQGASGNTIYF.

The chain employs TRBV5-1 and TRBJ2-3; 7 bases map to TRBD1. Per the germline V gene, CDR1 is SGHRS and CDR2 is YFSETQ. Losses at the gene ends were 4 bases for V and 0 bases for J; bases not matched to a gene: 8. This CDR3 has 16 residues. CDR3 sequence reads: CASSLQGVDSTDTQYF. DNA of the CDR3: TGCGCCAGCAGCCTTCAGGGGGTCGATAGCACAGATACGCAGTATTTT.

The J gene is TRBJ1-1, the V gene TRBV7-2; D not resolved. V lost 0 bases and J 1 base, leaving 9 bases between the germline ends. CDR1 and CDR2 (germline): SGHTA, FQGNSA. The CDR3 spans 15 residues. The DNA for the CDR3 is TGTGCCAGCAGCTTAGCGGGCGACGCGAACACTGAAGCTTTCTTT. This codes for CASSLAGDANTEAFF.